Following are 25 T cell receptor beta chains from one sample sequenced in a study of molecular identifiers for immune sequencing clone quantification. TCRdb reanalysed the PCR reads using MiXCR and keeps one entry per CDR3 protein. The profile shows 37,000 or so distinct CDR3 sequences, less than 20% of them singletons. Sequenced: naive CD8+ T cells from blood, with Jurkat cell RNA spiked in. Subset given: FACS-sorted CD8+CD4-CCR7+CD45RA+ naive T cells. The receptors here all came from a human donor in good health. Some libraries in this study had Jurkat cell RNA spiked in.

In this sample, this clonotype turned up a few times. The chain joins TRBV5-4 to TRBJ2-5, with 8 positions matching TRBD1. The junction had 7 bases not matched to a gene; V was cut back by 4 bases and J by 2 bases. This CDR3 region has 15 residues. Germline assignment: CDR1 SGHNT and CDR2 YYREEE (reference sequence). The CDR3 sequence is CASSRTGQGQETQYF. The CDR3 region has the DNA TGTGCCAGCAGCAGAACCGGACAGGGACAAGAGACCCAGTACTTC.

This clonotype was seen ten or more times. J is TRBJ2-3 and V is TRBV3-1; D possibly uses TRBD1 or TRBD2 (6 bases each). The CDR3 extends over 18 amino acids. Trimming stripped 3 bases from V and 1 base from J, with 20 bases between. Germline CDR1 reads LGHDT; CDR2 reads YNNKEL (reference sequence). DNA of the CDR3: TGTGCCAGCAGCCAGCTACTAGGGGGGAGGATACGCACAGATACGCAGTATTTT. Its protein product is CASSQLLGGRIRTDTQYF.

This clonotype is labeled as medium-sized. This chain uses TRBV9 with TRBJ2-3; D might be TRBD1 or TRBD2, each matching 5 bases. The ends were cut back, 0 bases at V and 4 bases at J, with 6 bases in the middle. The CDR3 runs 13 residues. Germline lookup yields CDR1 SGDLS and CDR2 YYNGEE. CDR3 loop: CASSVVGADTQYF. The CDR3 DNA is TGTGCCAGCAGCGTAGTGGGGGCAGATACGCAGTATTTT.

This clonotype was counted at least ten times. The V gene is TRBV5-1, the J gene TRBJ2-2; 11 nucleotides align to TRBD1. J was trimmed by 6 bases and V by 3 bases; bases with no gene match: 7. The CDR3 loop spans 16 amino acids. Germline V gene data show CDR1 as SGHRS and CDR2 as YFSETQ. For the CDR3, the DNA is TGCGCCAGCAGCTGGACAGGGGGCGCAGGGTCCGGGGAGCTGTTTTTT. Its translation is CASSWTGGAGSGELFF.

This clonotype was observed many times. The rearrangement links TRBV19 to TRBJ2-1, with 7 bases aligning to TRBD2. There are 13 residues in the CDR3. Trimming at V came to 5 bases and at J to 6 bases, leaving 4 bases not matched to a gene. CDR1 and CDR2 from the germline V gene are LNHDA and SQIVND (reference sequence). The CDR3 reads CASSVTSPNEQFF. DNA of the CDR3: TGTGCCAGTAGTGTGACTAGCCCCAATGAGCAGTTCTTC.

This clonotype was seen ten or more times. The V gene is TRBV3-1, the J gene TRBJ2-1; TRBD1 is a possible D gene (5 bases). The CDR3 contains 16 residues. The V and J ends lost 0 bases and 6 bases respectively, with 15 bases between them. CDR1 and CDR2 from the germline V gene are LGHDT and YNNKEL (reference sequence). This chain's CDR3 is CASSQDIGEPLNEQFF. The CDR3 DNA reads TGTGCCAGCAGCCAAGATATAGGGGAACCCCTCAATGAGCAGTTCTTC.

This rearrangement joins TRBV7-9 to TRBJ2-1; 8 bases agree with TRBD2. In germline, CDR1 is SEHNR, CDR2 FQNEAQ (reference sequence). Trimming removed 1 base from V and 0 bases from J; junction bases left unmatched: 2. The CDR3 is 16 residues long. The CDR3 protein is CASSLGSGSSYNEQFF. The CDR3, as DNA: TGTGCCAGCAGCTTAGGGAGCGGGAGCTCCTACAATGAGCAGTTCTTC. Filled out from reference TRBV7-9 and TRBJ2-1, the complete variable domain reads DTGVSQNPRHKITKRGQNVTFRCDPISEHNRLYWYRQTLGQGPEFLTYFQNEAQLEKSRLLSDRFSAERPKGSFSTLEIQRTEQGDSAMYLCASSLGSGSSYNEQFFGPGTRLTVL.

This clonotype occurred many times. The rearrangement uses TRBV28 and TRBJ2-7, with 8 positions matching TRBD1. The length of the CDR3 is 14 residues. Germline CDR1 reads MDHEN; CDR2 reads SYDVKM. V lost 5 bases to trimming and J lost 4 bases; unmatched junction nucleotides: 7. The CDR3 DNA sequence: TGTGCCAGCAGTCCCGGGACAGGCCGATACGAGCAGTACTTC. Its protein is CASSPGTGRYEQYF.

The chain uses TRBV29-1 and TRBJ1-2, with D uncertain. With 5 bases removed from V and 0 bases from J, the gap between germline ends came to 13 bases. The CDR3 totals 14 residues. Germline CDR1 and CDR2: SQVTM and ANQGSEA. DNA of the CDR3: TGCAGCGTTTTACCACGTTGGGCTAACTATGGCTACACCTTC. This gives the protein CSVLPRWANYGYTF.

This clonotype was counted many times. The rearrangement joins TRBV4-3 to TRBJ2-7; D unresolved. Germline values: CDR1 LGHNA, CDR2 YSLEER. V lost 0 bases and J lost 1, with 10 bases in between. The CDR3 sequence is 15 residues long. The CDR3 loop is CASSQDFETSYEQYF. The CDR3 DNA follows: TGCGCCAGCAGCCAAGATTTTGAAACTTCCTACGAGCAGTACTTC.

The table lists this clonotype with many counts. The V call is TRBV18, the J call TRBJ1-6; D is unresolved. This CDR3 is 11 amino acids long. The V gene's germline CDR1 is KGHSH and CDR2 LQKENI. V lost 3 bases, J lost 14 bases, and 8 bases lay in between. The DNA of the CDR3 is TGTGCCAGCTCACCCCAGCCGGCCCTCCACTTT. Its protein product is CASSPQPALHF.

This clonotype was counted ten times or more. The chain joins TRBV7-8 to TRBJ2-3; the D gene is possibly TRBD1 (5 bases). The V end lost 10 bases, the J end lost 0 bases, and 14 bases lay between the germline ends. Germline CDR1 reads SGHVS; CDR2 reads FQNEAQ. The CDR3 length is 14 residues. The CDR3 protein is CATYETVSTDTQYF. The CDR3 nucleotides read TGTGCCACGTATGAGACAGTGAGCACAGATACGCAGTATTTT.

The table lists this clonotype with many counts. J is TRBJ2-2 and V is TRBV7-8, with D perhaps assigned TRBD1 or TRBD2 (6 bases each). Trimming took off 5 bases at V and 0 bases at J, with 13 bases between the two ends. The CDR3 runs to 16 residues. Germline V gene sequence: CDR1 SGHVS, CDR2 FQNEAQ. CDR3 DNA sequence: TGTGCCAGCAGCCCACTCGGGGGCCCGAACACCGGGGAGCTGTTTTTT. Its protein is CASSPLGGPNTGELFF.

The sample holds many counts of this clonotype. The chain recombines TRBV7-8 with TRBJ2-1, with 7 bases identical to TRBD1. CDR1 is SGHVS and CDR2 is FQNEAQ in the germline V gene. The CDR3 sequence is 15 residues long. The J segment lost 8 bases and the V segment lost 4 bases, leaving 11 bases of the junction unmatched. DNA of the CDR3: TGTGCCAGCAGCTACGAGACAGGGCTAGGTGATGAGCAGTTCTTC. Translation gives CASSYETGLGDEQFF.

For this clonotype: This may arise from a read error, as a much more abundant clone is one base away. The chain links TRBV6-5 to TRBJ2-7, with 10 bases lining up with TRBD1. V lost 6 bases to trimming and J lost 2 bases; unmatched junction nucleotides: 22. Germline V lookup: CDR1 MNHEY, CDR2 SVGAGI. CDR3 length: 20 residues. DNA for the CDR3: TGTGCCAGCAGCTCCCCCAGGACCGGGACAGGGGACGGTGAGCCCTACGAGCAGTACTTC. Protein: CASSSPRTGTGDGEPYEQYF.

In this sample, this clonotype turned up a few times. This CDR3 is CSAPGGFSTDTQYF. The CDR3 coding sequence is TGCAGCGCCCCAGGGGGATTTAGCACAGATACGCAGTATTTT. The chain uses TRBV29-1 and TRBJ2-3, with 7 bases lining up with TRBD1. The CDR3 is made up of 14 amino acids. CDR1 and CDR2 from the germline V gene are SQVTM and ANQGSEA. V gave up 7 bases and J gave up 0 bases; unmatched junction bases: 7.

Regarding this clonotype: This could be a read error, since a much larger clone is one nucleotide away. The chain employs TRBV9 and TRBJ2-7; a possible D gene is TRBD2 (6 bases). V shed 4 bases and J shed 3 bases, with 11 bases lying between them. This CDR3 has 13 amino acids. Germline V CDR1 and CDR2: SGDLS, YYNGEE. This CDR3 reads CASSPRDLYEQYF. The CDR3 nucleotides read TGTGCCAGCAGCCCGCGGGACCTCTACGAGCAGTACTTC.

Here the CDR3 DNA reads TGTGCCACTAGGGGTGGGCTAGAGAGCCATGAGCAGTTCTTC. It specifies CATRGGLESHEQFF. The V and J genes are TRBV10-3 and TRBJ2-1; the D gene is possibly TRBD1 (5 bases). V dropped 10 bases and J dropped 8 bases, with 21 bases sitting between them. Germline V gives CDR1 ENHRY, CDR2 SYGVKD. The CDR3 contains 14 residues.

This chain uses TRBV28 with TRBJ2-4; 9 nucleotides line up with TRBD1. CDR3 length: 12 residues. Germline loops: CDR1 MDHEN, CDR2 SYDVKM. With V trimmed by 8 bases and J by 7 bases, 3 bases remained unmatched. The CDR3 here is CASGDRVNIQYF. CDR3 in DNA: TGTGCCAGCGGGGACAGGGTGAACATTCAGTACTTC.

This clonotype was counted only a few times. The chain is built from TRBV12-3 or TRBV12-4 and TRBJ2-7, with 9 bases fitting TRBD1. V trimming: 3 bases; J trimming: 1 base; junction bases outside the gene matches: 1. The CDR3 covers 14 residues. In DNA form, the CDR3 reads TGTGCCAGCAGTTTCGGGACAGGGTCCTACGAGCAGTACTTC. Residues: CASSFGTGSYEQYF.

This clonotype was observed at least ten times. The chain links TRBV6-2 or TRBV6-3 to TRBJ2-1, with 7 nucleotides matching TRBD2. The CDR3 spans 15 residues. V shed 7 bases, J shed 2 bases, and the junction held 8 bases outside the gene matches. Germline CDR1 and CDR2: MNHEY and SVGEGT. The CDR3 loop reads CASTAGTKAYNEQFF. The CDR3 DNA reads as TGTGCCAGCACCGCCGGGACTAAGGCCTACAATGAGCAGTTCTTC.

This clonotype was seen a few times. The chain is built from TRBV9 and TRBJ2-2, with D unresolved. This CDR3 contains 14 residues. Germline values: CDR1 SGDLS, CDR2 YYNGEE. Between the trimmed V and J ends, which lost 4 bases and 5 bases, there was a span of 12 bases. The CDR3 spells CASSPVPGTGELFF. Here the CDR3 DNA reads TGTGCCAGCAGCCCCGTACCCGGGACCGGGGAGCTGTTTTTT.

This clonotype was observed at least ten times. The chain uses TRBV5-1 and TRBJ2-7; D possibly matches TRBD1 or TRBD2 (6 bases each). The CDR3 has 17 amino acids. The germline V and J ends were trimmed by 1 base and 0 bases, with 17 bases remaining between them. Germline V gives CDR1 SGHRS, CDR2 YFSETQ. CDR3 in amino acids: CASSLTPRGRDSYEQYF. The CDR3 DNA is TGCGCCAGCAGCTTGACCCCCCGGGGGCGGGACTCCTACGAGCAGTACTTC.

Many counts were recorded for this clonotype. The chain couples TRBV11-2 to TRBJ1-5; D possibly corresponds to TRBD1 (5 bases). The CDR3 covers 15 residues. Per the germline V gene, CDR1 is SGHAT and CDR2 is FQNNGV. Between the trimmed V and J ends, which lost 0 bases and 10 bases, there was a span of 16 bases. The CDR3 bases are TGTGCCAGCAGCTTAGAAGCGACAGTTGTCAGCCCCCAGCATTTT. It translates to CASSLEATVVSPQHF. Full variable domain (remainder filled in from reference TRBV11-2 and TRBJ1-5): EAGVAQSPRYKIIEKRQSVAFWCNPISGHATLYWYQQILGQGPKLLIQFQNNGVVDDSQLPKDRFSAERLKGVDSTLKIQPAKLEDSAVYLCASSLEATVVSPQHFGDGTRLSIL.

This clonotype has a count of ten or more. V and J are TRBV6-2 or TRBV6-3 and TRBJ2-2; weak D call: TRBD1 (6 bases). Trimming stripped 6 bases from V and 2 bases from J, with 19 bases between. Germline assignment: CDR1 MNHEY and CDR2 SVGEGT. This CDR3 has 17 residues. CDR3 DNA sequence: TGTGCCAGCAGAGGTATCCTGGGGACAAAAAACACCGGGGAGCTGTTTTTT. Its protein product is CASRGILGTKNTGELFF.